These 25 T cell receptor beta chains came from one sample sequenced in a study of OX40 agonist ivuxolimab in advanced cancers. Sequencing was performed with immunoSEQ multiplex PCR; in TCRdb, only in-frame clones are kept and a portion is missing. Here the sample spans about 55,000 clones, 65% to 85% being singletons. The material was CD4+ or CD8+ T cells sorted from blood, obtained in a trial of the OX40 agonist ivuxolimab. These receptors all stem from an adult with an advanced solid tumor such as melanoma, head and neck, liver or kidney cancer.

The chain has TRBV18 and TRBJ2-5; D ambiguous. Trimming pared 2 bases from V and 0 bases from J, leaving 19 bases between. The CDR3 has 18 residues. CDR1 and CDR2 (germline): KGHSH, LQKENI. CDR3 loop: CASSPSTALDGYQETQYF. In nucleotides, the CDR3 is TGTGCCAGCTCACCATCGACCGCTCTCGACGGGTACCAAGAGACCCAGTACTTC.

The rearrangement uses TRBV7-2 and TRBJ2-5; 8 nucleotides align to TRBD2. This CDR3 spans 17 amino acids. Germline values: CDR1 SGHTA, CDR2 FQGNSA. The J segment lost 5 bases and the V segment lost 2 bases, leaving 13 bases of the junction unmatched. The CDR3 coding sequence is TGTGCCAGCAGCTTAACCTTGGCGGGGGGCTGGGGGGAGACCCAGTACTTC. Translated: CASSLTLAGGWGETQYF.

The chain links TRBV6-5 to TRBJ1-6; D not certain. The CDR3 covers 15 residues. Germline V CDR1 and CDR2: MNHEY, SVGAGI. Deletions cut 0 bases from V and 5 bases from J, with 8 bases between. The DNA for the CDR3 is TGTGCCAGCAGTTACTCAGCCAGTAATAATTCACCCCTCCACTTT. Amino acids: CASSYSASNNSPLHF.

The rearrangement joins TRBV28 to TRBJ1-2; possible D gene TRBD1, 5 bases. The CDR3 length is 15 residues. V shed 3 bases and J shed 5 bases, with 16 bases lying between them. The germline CDR1 and CDR2 sequences are MDHEN and SYDVKM. As DNA, the CDR3 is TGTGCCAGCAGTTTCTCCGTCCCGGGGGTTTATGGCTACACCTTC. Its protein is CASSFSVPGVYGYTF.

V and J are TRBV6-5 and TRBJ2-7; the match to TRBD2 covers 14 bases. Losses at the gene ends were 10 bases for V and 7 bases for J; bases not matched to a gene: 12. The germline gives CDR1 MNHEY, CDR2 SVGAGI. The CDR3 has 15 residues. The CDR3 DNA follows: TGTGCCACCCTGACTAGCGGGGGGGGCGCGAGGGAGCAGTACTTC. Its translation is CATLTSGGGAREQYF.

V usage is TRBV10-3 and J usage is TRBJ1-4, with 7 bases that match TRBD1. The CDR3 contains 15 residues. J lost 10 bases, V lost 3 bases, and 11 bases had no gene match. Per the germline V gene, CDR1 is ENHRY and CDR2 is SYGVKD. The CDR3 DNA reads as TGTGCCATCAGTGACGGGACAGCCAGGTCCCCAAAACTGTTTTTT. Its translation: CAISDGTARSPKLFF.

The chain couples TRBV7-2 to TRBJ1-2; TRBD1 aligns across 8 bases. The V gene's germline CDR1 is SGHTA and CDR2 FQGNSA. Trimming took 1 base from V and 4 from J; bases not matched to a gene: 8. This CDR3 spans 16 amino acids. The DNA for the CDR3 is TGTGCCAGCAGCTTAGGGGGGGACAGGCAAGGCTATGGCTACACCTTC. This gives the protein CASSLGGDRQGYGYTF.

V gene TRBV27 combines with J gene TRBJ2-5, with 9 positions matching TRBD1. Near its end, the DNA agrees better with TRBJ2-7, so the J call may be wrong. Looked up from germline, CDR1 is MNHEY and CDR2 is SMNVEV (reference sequence). This CDR3 has 16 amino acids. The DNA of the CDR3 is TGTGCCAGCAGTTTATCTTCACAGGGGGCTCGGTACGAGCAGTACTTC. Translating gives CASSLSSQGARYEQYF.

This chain uses TRBV10-3 with TRBJ2-7; D unclear. V lost 5 bases and J lost 0, with 11 bases in between. The CDR3 is 14 residues long. Germline V lookup: CDR1 ENHRY, CDR2 SYGVKD. The chain's CDR3 is CAISLAGSSYEQYF. DNA of the CDR3: TGTGCCATCAGTTTGGCCGGCAGCTCCTACGAGCAGTACTTC.

The CDR3 spells CASSKQDNYGYTF. The CDR3 coding sequence is TGTGCCAGCAGTAAACAGGATAACTATGGCTACACCTTC. The chain combines TRBV6-4 with TRBJ1-2; TRBD1 might be the D (5 bases). Germline V gives CDR1 MRHNA, CDR2 SNTAGT. The CDR3 runs to 13 residues. V was clipped by 5 bases and J by 1 base, with 8 bases between them.

This clone turned up a few times. V usage is TRBV7-3 and J usage is TRBJ2-3, with no clear D. The CDR3 runs to 14 residues. Germline-derived CDR1 and CDR2 are SGHTA and FQGTGA. Trimming pared 5 bases from V and 0 bases from J, leaving 9 bases between. The CDR3, as DNA: TGTGCCAGCAGCCTGGGCCAGAGCACAGATACGCAGTATTTT. As protein: CASSLGQSTDTQYF.

The rearrangement joins TRBV6-1 to TRBJ1-2; D remains ambiguous. With 4 bases removed from V and 0 bases from J, the gap between germline ends came to 6 bases. Germline CDR1 and CDR2: MNHNS and SASEGT. There are 13 residues in the CDR3. As DNA, the CDR3 is TGTGCCAGCAGTGTCAATTCTAACTATGGCTACACCTTC. This sequence encodes CASSVNSNYGYTF.

The rearrangement joins TRBV7-2 to TRBJ2-7; the match to TRBD1 covers 7 bases. Germline-derived CDR1 and CDR2 are SGHTA and FQGNSA. V trimming: 5 bases; J trimming: 2 bases; junction bases outside the gene matches: 6. The CDR3 sequence is 14 residues long. The CDR3 sequence is CASSAQGDTYEQYF. CDR3 DNA sequence: TGTGCCAGCAGCGCGCAGGGGGACACCTACGAGCAGTACTTC.

The chain links TRBV10-3 to TRBJ1-3, with D possibly being TRBD1 (5 bases). The CDR3 loop spans 13 amino acids. Germline V gene lookup returns CDR1 ENHRY and CDR2 SYGVKD. Trimming took off 10 bases at V and 7 bases at J, with 17 bases between the two ends. The CDR3 spells CATKNAGRNTIYF. DNA of the CDR3: TGTGCCACCAAGAACGCAGGGAGGAACACCATATATTTT.

The V and J genes are TRBV5-5 and TRBJ2-3, with D unresolved. Trimming left V 5 bases short and J 0 bases short, with 7 bases between. This CDR3 comprises 13 residues. Looked up from germline, CDR1 is SGHKS and CDR2 is YYEKEE (reference sequence). The DNA for the CDR3 is TGTGCCAGCAGTACCGTCAGCACAGATACGCAGTATTTT. Amino acid sequence: CASSTVSTDTQYF.

V and J are TRBV18 and TRBJ2-5, with D perhaps given as TRBD1 or TRBD2 (5 bases each). This CDR3 has 15 amino acids. Between the trimmed V and J ends, which lost 1 base and 2 bases, there was a span of 11 bases. The germline gives CDR1 KGHSH, CDR2 LQKENI. In nucleotides, the CDR3 is TGTGCCAGCTCACCACGGTCGGGGCAGCAAGAGACCCAGTACTTC. This encodes CASSPRSGQQETQYF.

This chain links TRBV7-8 with TRBJ1-6, with a weak D call TRBD1 (5 bases). V gave up 1 base and J gave up 7 bases, with 8 bases separating them. The CDR3 totals 14 residues. Germline loops: CDR1 SGHVS, CDR2 FQNEAQ. Written as DNA, the CDR3 is TGTGCCAGCAGCTTAGAGACAGCAAATTCACCCCTCCACTTT. This encodes CASSLETANSPLHF.

This rearrangement joins TRBV6-6 to TRBJ1-3; a possible D gene is TRBD1 (5 bases). Germline-derived CDR1 and CDR2 are MNHNY and SVGAGI (reference sequence). The CDR3 sequence is 15 residues long. The V and J ends lost 6 bases and 4 bases respectively, with 16 bases between them. Here the CDR3 reads CASREGTRTGNTIYF. The CDR3, as DNA: TGTGCCAGCAGGGAAGGGACTCGGACAGGAAACACCATATATTTT.

The chain couples TRBV4-1 to TRBJ2-5, with D hard to call. The V gene lost 0 bases and the J gene lost 5 bases, with 13 bases spanning the gap. Germline V gene sequence: CDR1 MGHRA, CDR2 YSYEKL. The length of the CDR3 is 15 residues. The CDR3 DNA reads TGCGCCAGCAGCCAAGACGGTAATAGGTTTGAGACCCAGTACTTC. This codes for CASSQDGNRFETQYF.

The CDR3 nucleotides read TGTGCCAGCAGCTTAGGAGGGACAGGGGACACAGATACGCAGTATTTT. This encodes CASSLGGTGDTDTQYF. V usage is TRBV7-2 and J usage is TRBJ2-3, with 10 bases matching TRBD1. The trim removed 1 base at V and 2 bases at J, leaving 3 bases unmatched. The length of the CDR3 is 16 residues. Per the germline V gene, CDR1 is SGHTA and CDR2 is FQGNSA.

The chain couples TRBV13 to TRBJ1-1; D gene uncertain. The CDR3 loop spans 16 amino acids. Germline loops: CDR1 PRHDT, CDR2 FYEKMQ (reference sequence). Trimming removed 4 bases at V and 3 bases at J, with 18 bases between. DNA for the CDR3: TGTGCCAGCAGCTCCCCAGTTATTCTTGGGGACACTGAAGCTTTCTTT. Translated: CASSSPVILGDTEAFF.

This chain connects TRBV18 to TRBJ2-3; D not certain. Between the trimmed V and J ends, which lost 3 bases and 4 bases, there was a span of 5 bases. CDR3 size: 12 residues. The V gene's germline CDR1 is KGHSH and CDR2 LQKENI. The CDR3, as DNA: TGTGCCAGCTCACCTTTCCCAGATACGCAGTATTTT. This translates into CASSPFPDTQYF.

J is TRBJ2-2 and V is TRBV19, with TRBD2 matching over 7 bases. Germline CDR1 reads LNHDA; CDR2 reads SQIVND (reference sequence). V was pared by 9 bases and J by 2 bases, with 6 bases of the junction left unmatched. This CDR3 has 14 residues. CDR3 sequence reads: CASKAGRNTGELFF. In nucleotides, the CDR3 is TGTGCCAGCAAAGCGGGGAGAAACACCGGGGAGCTGTTTTTT.

The chain combines TRBV2 with TRBJ2-1; 15 bases are shared with TRBD2. Germline values: CDR1 SNHLY, CDR2 FYNNEI. The length of the CDR3 is 16 residues. The V segment lost 6 bases and the J segment 4 bases; nucleotides outside the gene matches: 4. CDR3 amino acids: CASSLGLAGGYNEQFF. CDR3 coding DNA: TGTGCCAGCAGCCTGGGACTAGCGGGGGGATACAATGAGCAGTTCTTC.

The J gene is TRBJ2-5, the V gene TRBV5-6; 9 nucleotides agree with TRBD2. Trimming removed 2 bases from V and 1 base from J; junction bases left unmatched: 6. The CDR3 length is 16 residues. Germline CDR1 reads SGHDT; CDR2 reads YYEEEE. The DNA of the CDR3 is TGTGCCAGCAGCTTTCGTAGCGGGGGCCTCCAAGAGACCCAGTACTTC. Encoded protein: CASSFRSGGLQETQYF.